This TCR beta chain stems from a study of T cell clonotyping in hematopoietic cell transplantation. The study, taken as a whole, reports: Few recipient clonotypes overlapped donors; over 95% were de novo at given depth. After transplant, recipient diversity fell while pathologically expanded clonotypes grew through day 180.

Only in-frame clones appear in the TCRdb table, and some are missing; sequencing was by immunoSEQ multiplex PCR. The table shows a few thousand clones, with roughly 96% occurring only once. V was cut by 5 bases and J by 2 bases, with 13 bases left in between. Germline-derived CDR1 and CDR2 are MNHNS and SASEGT. This CDR3 spans 14 amino acids. Notes on this clone: Antigen specificity is unknown.

The chain employs TRBV6-1 and TRBJ2-7; possible D gene TRBD1, 6 bases. The sample here was PBMCs, taken 100 days after allogeneic stem cell transplant. This TCR derives from a male patient in his thirties or forties who had an allogeneic stem cell transplant from a related donor, so the T cells may come from the graft donor. Some clones in this sample may be carry-over from other donors' samples. The CDR3 DNA reads as TGTGCCAGCAGTTCTTCACAGGGTCCCTACGAGCAGTACTTC. This gives the protein CASSSSQGPYEQYF.